A single count supports the clone carrying this T cell receptor beta chain. The J segment lost 3 bases and the V segment lost 5 bases, leaving 7 bases of the junction unmatched. The CDR3 consists of 15 residues. Looked up from germline, CDR1 is SGHRS and CDR2 is YFSETQ. Profiled with immunoSEQ multiplex PCR; TCRdb holds only in-frame clones, not every one. The table records about 310,000 clones, around 89% of them present only once. The data were taken from a study of blood T cell repertoires in COVID-19. Study-wide context: T cells, B-cell-depleted T cells, or PBMCs provided the cDNA or gDNA that served as material.

Sequences were obtained from peripheral blood. The source of this sequence is a woman aged 40-49 years with COVID-19, enrolled during active disease. The V gene is TRBV5-1, the J gene TRBJ1-1, with 10 positions matching TRBD1. CDR3 region: CASRTGGDWDTEAFF. CDR3 coding DNA: TGCGCCAGCAGGACAGGGGGCGATTGGGACACTGAAGCTTTCTTT.